This T cell receptor (beta chain) was captured in a study of OX40 agonist ivuxolimab in advanced cancers. Looking at the study overall: Patients received ivuxolimab, an agonistic anti-OX40 (CD134) antibody. Two cutaneous melanoma patients and one hepatocellular carcinoma patient, three in all, had partial responses.

V was pared by 6 bases and J by 0 bases, with 9 bases between. CDR3 size: 15 residues. Germline assignment: CDR1 WSHSY and CDR2 SAAADI. Broader study findings: Researchers report that CD8+ T cells had, on average, more expanded clones than CD4+.

As regards this clone: Its target is not known.

TCRdb's table, derived via immunoSEQ multiplex PCR, lists solely in-frame clones and lacks some. The sample contains 60,000 to 75,000 clones, around 87% of which appear only once. This clonotype was obtained from an adult with an advanced solid tumor such as melanoma, head and neck, liver or kidney cancer. The source material was CD4+ or CD8+ T cells sorted from blood, sampled in a trial of the OX40 agonist ivuxolimab. The chain recombines TRBV10-2 with TRBJ2-6; D not resolved. CDR3 loop: CASRAPSSGANVLTF. The CDR3 nucleotides are TGCGCCAGCAGGGCCCCCAGCTCTGGGGCCAACGTCCTGACTTTC.